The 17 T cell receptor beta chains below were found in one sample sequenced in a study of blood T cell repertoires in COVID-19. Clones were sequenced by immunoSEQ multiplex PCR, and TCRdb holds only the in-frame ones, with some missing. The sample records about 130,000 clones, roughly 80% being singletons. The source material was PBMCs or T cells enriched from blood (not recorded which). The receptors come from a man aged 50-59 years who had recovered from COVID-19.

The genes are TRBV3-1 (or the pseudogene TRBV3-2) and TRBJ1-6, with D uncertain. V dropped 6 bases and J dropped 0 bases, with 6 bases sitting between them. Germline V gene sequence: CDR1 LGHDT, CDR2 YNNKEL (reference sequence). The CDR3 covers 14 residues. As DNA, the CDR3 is TGTGCCAGCAGTCGGAGCTCCTATAATTCACCCCTCCACTTT. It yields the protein CASSRSSYNSPLHF.

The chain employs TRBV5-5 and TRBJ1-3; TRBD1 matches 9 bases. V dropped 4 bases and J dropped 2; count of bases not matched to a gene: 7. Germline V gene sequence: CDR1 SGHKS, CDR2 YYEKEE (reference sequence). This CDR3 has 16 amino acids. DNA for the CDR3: TGTGCCAGCAGCAAACGGACAGGGGAAGCTGGAAACACCATATATTTT. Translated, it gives CASSKRTGEAGNTIYF.

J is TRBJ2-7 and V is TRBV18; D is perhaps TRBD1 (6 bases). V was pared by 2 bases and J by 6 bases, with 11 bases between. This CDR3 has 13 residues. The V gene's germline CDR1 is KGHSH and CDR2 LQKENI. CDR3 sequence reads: CASSPNQGSEQYF. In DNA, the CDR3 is TGTGCCAGCTCACCAAATCAGGGGTCCGAGCAGTACTTC.

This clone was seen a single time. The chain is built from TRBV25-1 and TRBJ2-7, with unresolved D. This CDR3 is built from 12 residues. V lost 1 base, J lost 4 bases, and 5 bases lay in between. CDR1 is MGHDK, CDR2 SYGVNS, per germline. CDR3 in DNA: TGTGCCAGCAGTGAATCAATTTACGAGCAGTACTTC. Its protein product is CASSESIYEQYF.

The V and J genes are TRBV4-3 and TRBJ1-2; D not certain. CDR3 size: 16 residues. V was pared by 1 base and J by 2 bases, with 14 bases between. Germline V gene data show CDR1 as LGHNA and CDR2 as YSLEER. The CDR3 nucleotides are TGCGCCAGCAGCCAAGTATCTCCAGGAAGAAACTATGGCTACACCTTC. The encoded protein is CASSQVSPGRNYGYTF.

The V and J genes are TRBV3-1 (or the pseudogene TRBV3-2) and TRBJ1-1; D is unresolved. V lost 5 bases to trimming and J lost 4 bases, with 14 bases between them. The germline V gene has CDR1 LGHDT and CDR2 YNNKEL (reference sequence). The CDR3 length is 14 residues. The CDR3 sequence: CASSYRHAGTEAFF. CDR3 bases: TGTGCCAGCAGCTATCGACACGCGGGCACTGAAGCTTTCTTT.

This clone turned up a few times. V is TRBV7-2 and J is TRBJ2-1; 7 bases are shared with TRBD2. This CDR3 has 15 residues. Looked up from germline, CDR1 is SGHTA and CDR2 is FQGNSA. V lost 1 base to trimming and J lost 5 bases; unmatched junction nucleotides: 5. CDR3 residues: CASSLERGGNNEQFF. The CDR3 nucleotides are TGTGCCAGCAGCTTAGAGCGGGGCGGAAACAATGAGCAGTTCTTC. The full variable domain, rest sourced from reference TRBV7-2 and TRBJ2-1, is GAGVSQSPSNKVTEKGKDVELRCDPISGHTALYWYRQSLGQGLEFLIYFQGNSAPDKSGLPSDRFSAERTGGSVSTLTIQRTQQEDSAVYLCASSLERGGNNEQFFGPGTRLTVL.

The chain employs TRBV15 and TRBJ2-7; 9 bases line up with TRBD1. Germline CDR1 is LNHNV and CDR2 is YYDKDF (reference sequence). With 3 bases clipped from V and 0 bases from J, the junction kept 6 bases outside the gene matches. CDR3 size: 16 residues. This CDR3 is CATSRGQGGSSYEQYF. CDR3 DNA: TGTGCCACCAGCAGGGGACAGGGTGGGAGCTCCTACGAGCAGTACTTC.

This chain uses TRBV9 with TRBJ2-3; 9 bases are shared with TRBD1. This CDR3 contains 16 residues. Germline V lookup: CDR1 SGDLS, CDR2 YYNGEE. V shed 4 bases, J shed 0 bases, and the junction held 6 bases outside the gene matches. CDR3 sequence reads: CASSPNRGPSTDTQYF. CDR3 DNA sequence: TGTGCCAGCAGCCCCAACAGGGGGCCTAGCACAGATACGCAGTATTTT.

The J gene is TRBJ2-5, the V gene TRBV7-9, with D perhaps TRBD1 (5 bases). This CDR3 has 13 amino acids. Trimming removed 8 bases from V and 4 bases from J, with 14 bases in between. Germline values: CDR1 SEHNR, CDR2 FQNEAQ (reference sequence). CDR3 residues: CASQGLLGETQYF. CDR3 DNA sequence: TGTGCCAGCCAGGGTCTGCTGGGAGAGACCCAGTACTTC.

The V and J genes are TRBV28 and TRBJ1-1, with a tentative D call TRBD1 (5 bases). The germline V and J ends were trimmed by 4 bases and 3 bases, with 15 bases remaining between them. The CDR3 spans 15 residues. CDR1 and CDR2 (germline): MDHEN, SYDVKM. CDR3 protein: CASSSIGGVYTEAFF. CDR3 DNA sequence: TGTGCCAGCAGTTCCATAGGAGGGGTTTACACTGAAGCTTTCTTT.

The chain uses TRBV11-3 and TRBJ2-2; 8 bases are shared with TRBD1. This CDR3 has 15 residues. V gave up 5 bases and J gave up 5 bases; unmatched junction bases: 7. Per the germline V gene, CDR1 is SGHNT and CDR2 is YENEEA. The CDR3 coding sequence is TGTGCCAGCAGCCGTACCACAGGGGGTACCGGGGAGCTGTTTTTT. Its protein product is CASSRTTGGTGELFF.

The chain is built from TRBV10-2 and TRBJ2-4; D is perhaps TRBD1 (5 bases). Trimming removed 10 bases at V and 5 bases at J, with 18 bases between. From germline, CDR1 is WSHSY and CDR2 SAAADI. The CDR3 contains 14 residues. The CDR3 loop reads CATKPPGPQNIQYF. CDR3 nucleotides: TGCGCCACCAAGCCCCCAGGGCCTCAAAACATTCAGTACTTC.

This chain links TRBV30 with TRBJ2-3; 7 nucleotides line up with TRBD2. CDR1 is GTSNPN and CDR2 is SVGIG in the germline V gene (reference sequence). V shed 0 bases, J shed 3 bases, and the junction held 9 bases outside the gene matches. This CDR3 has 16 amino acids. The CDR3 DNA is TGTGCCTGGAGTGTACTTAGGACTAGTACGACAGATACGCAGTATTTT. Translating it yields CAWSVLRTSTTDTQYF.

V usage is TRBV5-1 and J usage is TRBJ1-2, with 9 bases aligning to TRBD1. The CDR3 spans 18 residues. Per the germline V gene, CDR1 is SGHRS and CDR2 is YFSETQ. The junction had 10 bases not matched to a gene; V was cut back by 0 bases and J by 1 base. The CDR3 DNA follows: TGCGCCAGCAGCTTGGTTTCGGGACAGGGAGGCGTTAACTATGGCTACACCTTC. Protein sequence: CASSLVSGQGGVNYGYTF. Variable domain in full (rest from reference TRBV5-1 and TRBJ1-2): KAGVTQTPRYLIKTRGQQVTLSCSPISGHRSVSWYQQTPGQGLQFLFEYFSETQRNKGNFPGRFSGRQFSNSRSEMNVSTLELGDSALYLCASSLVSGQGGVNYGYTFGSGTRLTVV.

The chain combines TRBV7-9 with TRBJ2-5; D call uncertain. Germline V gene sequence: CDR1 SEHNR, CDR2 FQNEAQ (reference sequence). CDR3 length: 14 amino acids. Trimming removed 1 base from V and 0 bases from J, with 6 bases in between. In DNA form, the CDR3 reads TGTGCCAGCAGCTTAGTGTCCAACCAAGAGACCCAGTACTTC. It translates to CASSLVSNQETQYF.

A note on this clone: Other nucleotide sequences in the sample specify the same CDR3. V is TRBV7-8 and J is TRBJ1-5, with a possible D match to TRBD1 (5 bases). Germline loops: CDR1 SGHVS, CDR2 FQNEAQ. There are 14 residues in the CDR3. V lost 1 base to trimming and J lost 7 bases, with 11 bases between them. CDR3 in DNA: TGTGCCAGCAGCTTAGTGGGGGGTGGACAGCCCCAGCATTTT. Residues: CASSLVGGGQPQHF.